The 15 T cell receptor beta chains given below trace back to one sample, sequenced in a study of blood T cell repertoires in COVID-19. This table comes from immunoSEQ multiplex PCR, and its TCRdb copy is limited to in-frame clones, with some not included. Of 330,000 or so clones in the sample, approximately 89% were seen once. Input material: peripheral blood. These TCRs come from a woman in her sixties or seventies with COVID-19, enrolled during active disease.

The V call is TRBV6-4, the J call TRBJ1-3; 7 bases match TRBD1. With V trimmed by 11 bases and J by 0 bases, 16 bases remained unmatched. CDR1 and CDR2 from the germline V gene are MRHNA and SNTAGT. This CDR3 comprises 17 residues. The CDR3 protein is CAGFGTDERYSGNTIYF. Here the CDR3 DNA reads TGTGCCGGATTCGGGACAGACGAACGGTACTCTGGAAACACCATATATTTT.

The CDR3 sequence is CASRPGQAYEQYF. DNA of the CDR3: TGTGCCAGCAGGCCGGGACAGGCCTACGAGCAGTACTTC. The chain links TRBV6-5 to TRBJ2-7; 8 nucleotides match TRBD1. In germline, CDR1 is MNHEY, CDR2 SVGAGI. Trimming removed 6 bases from V and 2 bases from J; junction bases left unmatched: 3. CDR3 size: 13 residues.

V gene TRBV6-5 combines with J gene TRBJ1-1; weak D call: TRBD1 (6 bases). Germline CDR1 is MNHEY and CDR2 is SVGAGI. Deletions cut 5 bases from V and 2 bases from J, with 12 bases between. This CDR3 is built from 14 residues. CDR3 bases: TGTGCCAGCAGTCCCTACAGGGATAACACTGAAGCTTTCTTT. Translation: CASSPYRDNTEAFF.

The CDR3 DNA reads TGTGCCACTCAGAACACAGATACGCAGTATTTT. This codes for CATQNTDTQYF. The genes are TRBV24-1 and TRBJ2-3; no clear D gene. The CDR3 has 11 amino acids. CDR1 and CDR2 (germline): KGHDR, SFDVKD. V was shortened by 10 bases and J by 2 bases, with 6 bases between the two germline ends.

Concerning this clone: A read error may account for a junction end that differs from germline. The chain joins TRBV28 to TRBJ2-1, with TRBD1 matching 7 bases. Germline-derived CDR1 and CDR2 are MDHEN and SYDVKM. The length of the CDR3 is 16 residues. The CDR3 spells CASRKPTGRGVNGQFF. CDR3 in DNA: TGTGCCAGCAGGAAACCGACAGGGCGTGGGGTCAATGGGCAGTTCTTC.

The chain uses TRBV28 and TRBJ2-3; D is uncertain. The CDR3 contains 13 residues. Trimming pared 4 bases from V and 6 bases from J, leaving 11 bases between. From germline, CDR1 is MDHEN and CDR2 SYDVKM. CDR3 in DNA: TGTGCCAGCAGTTCACATTTTGTGGATACGCAGTATTTT. Translation gives CASSSHFVDTQYF.

The V gene is TRBV6-5, the J gene TRBJ2-7; 8 bases map to TRBD1. Germline lookup yields CDR1 MNHEY and CDR2 SVGAGI. V trimming: 6 bases; J trimming: 4 bases; junction bases outside the gene matches: 11. The CDR3 runs 15 residues. In nucleotides, the CDR3 is TGTGCCAGCAGAAAGGACAGGGCGAGAGAATACGAGCAGTACTTC. Translated: CASRKDRAREYEQYF.

The V call is TRBV15, the J call TRBJ1-1; D is perhaps TRBD1 (5 bases). The V gene lost 0 bases and the J gene lost 0 bases, with 14 bases spanning the gap. This CDR3 is built from 17 residues. Germline assignment: CDR1 LNHNV and CDR2 YYDKDF (reference sequence). The CDR3 region is CATSRDVRAGMNTEAFF. In DNA form, the CDR3 reads TGTGCCACCAGCAGAGATGTCAGGGCTGGGATGAACACTGAAGCTTTCTTT. The entire variable domain, with the rest obtained from reference TRBV15 and TRBJ1-1, is as follows: DAMVIQNPRYQVTQFGKPVTLSCSQTLNHNVMYWYQQKSSQAPKLLFHYYDKDFNNEADTPDNFQSRRPNTSFCFLDIRSPGLGDTAMYLCATSRDVRAGMNTEAFFGQGTRLTVV.

This chain uses TRBV28 with TRBJ1-6, with 7 bases matching TRBD1. This CDR3 is 15 amino acids long. Germline V gives CDR1 MDHEN, CDR2 SYDVKM. The V and J ends lost 5 bases and 7 bases, in that order; junction bases with no gene match: 8. The DNA of the CDR3 is TGTGCCAGCAGTCCATCAACAGGGGACAATTCACCCCTCCACTTT. Its translation is CASSPSTGDNSPLHF.

Here the CDR3 reads CASSLQGGNQPQHF. CDR3 coding DNA: TGTGCCAGCAGCTTACAGGGTGGCAATCAGCCCCAGCATTTT. V and J are TRBV11-2 and TRBJ1-5; weak D call: TRBD1 (5 bases). Trimming took off 2 bases at V and 2 bases at J, with 7 bases between the two ends. The length of the CDR3 is 14 residues. Germline V gene lookup returns CDR1 SGHAT and CDR2 FQNNGV.

The gene calls are TRBV19 and TRBJ1-2, with 9 bases that match TRBD1. The V segment lost 11 bases and the J segment 2 bases; nucleotides outside the gene matches: 6. This CDR3 is built from 13 residues. Looked up from germline, CDR1 is LNHDA and CDR2 is SQIVND (reference sequence). The CDR3 reads CASGTGKNYGYTF. As DNA, the CDR3 is TGTGCCTCTGGGACAGGGAAAAACTATGGCTACACCTTC.

The gene calls are TRBV11-3 and TRBJ1-6; D is possibly TRBD1 (6 bases). The CDR3 totals 13 residues. Looked up from germline, CDR1 is SGHNT and CDR2 is YENEEA. V was shortened by 5 bases and J by 6 bases, with 8 bases between the two germline ends. In nucleotides, the CDR3 is TGTGCCAGCAGCAGGGGGGGTAATTCACCCCTCCACTTT. Its translation is CASSRGGNSPLHF.

The rearrangement links TRBV6-5 to TRBJ2-7, with 10 nucleotides matching TRBD1. This CDR3 has 15 amino acids. V lost 5 bases and J lost 2; bases outside the gene matches: 6. Germline V gives CDR1 MNHEY, CDR2 SVGAGI. DNA for the CDR3: TGTGCCAGCAGTCGTGGGACAGGGGATACCTACGAGCAGTACTTC. Protein: CASSRGTGDTYEQYF.

The chain employs TRBV4-1 and TRBJ1-2; 10 nucleotides match TRBD1. The CDR3 runs 16 residues. The V gene end was trimmed by 3 bases and the J gene end by 2 bases; junction bases not matched to a gene: 6. The germline gives CDR1 MGHRA, CDR2 YSYEKL. CDR3 DNA: TGCGCCAGCAGCCATACCAGACAGGGGGCGAACTATGGCTACACCTTC. Amino acids: CASSHTRQGANYGYTF.

This sequence joins TRBV30 and TRBJ2-7; 7 bases match TRBD1. The CDR3 has 13 residues. With 2 bases clipped from V and 3 bases from J, the junction kept 4 bases outside the gene matches. Germline CDR1 reads GTSNPN; CDR2 reads SVGIG (reference sequence). The CDR3 loop reads CAWSTGDRYEQYF. The CDR3 DNA reads TGTGCCTGGAGTACAGGGGACCGCTACGAGCAGTACTTC.